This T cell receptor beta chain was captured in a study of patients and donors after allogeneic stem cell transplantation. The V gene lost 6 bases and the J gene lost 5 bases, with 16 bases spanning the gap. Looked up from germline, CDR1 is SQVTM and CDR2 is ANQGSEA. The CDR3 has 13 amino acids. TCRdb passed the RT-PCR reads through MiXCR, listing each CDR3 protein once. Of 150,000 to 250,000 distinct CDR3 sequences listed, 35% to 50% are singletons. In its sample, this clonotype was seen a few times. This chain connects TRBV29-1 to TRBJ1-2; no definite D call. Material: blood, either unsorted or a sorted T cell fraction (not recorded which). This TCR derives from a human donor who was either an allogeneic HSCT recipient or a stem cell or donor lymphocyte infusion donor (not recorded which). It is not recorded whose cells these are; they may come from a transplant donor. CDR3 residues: CSVDDMRGYGYTF. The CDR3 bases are TGCAGCGTCGACGACATGCGGGGATATGGCTACACCTTC.